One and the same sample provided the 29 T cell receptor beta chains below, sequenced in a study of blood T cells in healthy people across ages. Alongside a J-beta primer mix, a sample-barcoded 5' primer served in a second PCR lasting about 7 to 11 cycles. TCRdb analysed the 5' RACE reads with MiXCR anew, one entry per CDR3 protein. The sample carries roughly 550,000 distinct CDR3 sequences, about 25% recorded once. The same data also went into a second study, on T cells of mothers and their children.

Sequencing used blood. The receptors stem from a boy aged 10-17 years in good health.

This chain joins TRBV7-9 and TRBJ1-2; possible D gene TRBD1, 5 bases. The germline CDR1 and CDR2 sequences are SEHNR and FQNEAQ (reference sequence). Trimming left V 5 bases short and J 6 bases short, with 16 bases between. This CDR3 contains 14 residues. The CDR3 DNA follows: TGTGCCAGCAGCCCCGGCGGGGGGGGTGATGGCTACACCTTC. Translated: CASSPGGGGDGYTF.

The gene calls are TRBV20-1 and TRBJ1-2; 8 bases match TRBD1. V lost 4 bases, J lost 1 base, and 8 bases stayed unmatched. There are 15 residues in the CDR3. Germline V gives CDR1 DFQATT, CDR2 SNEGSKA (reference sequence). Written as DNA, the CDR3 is TGCAGTGCTAAAACGGGGACAGGCCATAACTATGGCTACACCTTC. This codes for CSAKTGTGHNYGYTF.

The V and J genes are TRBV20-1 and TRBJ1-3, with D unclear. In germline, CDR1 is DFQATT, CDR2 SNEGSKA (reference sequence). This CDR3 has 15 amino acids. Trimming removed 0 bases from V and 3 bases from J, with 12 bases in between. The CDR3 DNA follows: TGCAGTGCTAGAGATCCTAAGGGAGGTGGAAACACCATATATTTT. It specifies CSARDPKGGGNTIYF.

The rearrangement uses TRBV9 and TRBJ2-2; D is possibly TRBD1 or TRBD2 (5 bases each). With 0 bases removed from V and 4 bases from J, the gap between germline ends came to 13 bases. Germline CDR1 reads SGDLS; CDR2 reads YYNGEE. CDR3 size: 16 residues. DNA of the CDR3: TGTGCCAGCAGCGTAGCCGGGGACGGATTCACCGGGGAGCTGTTTTTT. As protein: CASSVAGDGFTGELFF.

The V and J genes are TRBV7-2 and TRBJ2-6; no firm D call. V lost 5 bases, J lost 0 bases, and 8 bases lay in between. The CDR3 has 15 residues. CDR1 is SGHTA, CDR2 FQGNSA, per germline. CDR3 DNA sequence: TGTGCCAGCAGCCATAGTCCCTCTGGGGCCAACGTCCTGACTTTC. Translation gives CASSHSPSGANVLTF.

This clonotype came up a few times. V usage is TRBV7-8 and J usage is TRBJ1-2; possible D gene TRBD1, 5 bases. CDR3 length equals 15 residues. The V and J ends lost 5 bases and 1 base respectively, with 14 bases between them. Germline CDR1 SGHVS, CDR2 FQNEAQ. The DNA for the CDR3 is TGTGCCAGCAGCGGGGCGGTGGGGTTTAACTATGGCTACACCTTC. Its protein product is CASSGAVGFNYGYTF.

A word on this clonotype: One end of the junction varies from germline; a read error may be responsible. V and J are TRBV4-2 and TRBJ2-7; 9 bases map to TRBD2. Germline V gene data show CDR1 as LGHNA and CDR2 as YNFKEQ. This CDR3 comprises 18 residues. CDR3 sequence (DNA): TGTGCCAGCAGCCAAAGGCCGAGAAGAAGAGCTAGCGGGGCGGCCCTGAGATTC. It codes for CASSQRPRRRASGAALRF.

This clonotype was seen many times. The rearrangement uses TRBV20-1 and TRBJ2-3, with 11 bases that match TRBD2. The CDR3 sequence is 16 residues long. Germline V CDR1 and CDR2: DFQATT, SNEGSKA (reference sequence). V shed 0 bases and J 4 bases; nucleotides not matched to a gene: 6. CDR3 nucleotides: TGCAGTGCTAGAGAGCTACTAGCGGGGGACGCAGATACGCAGTATTTT. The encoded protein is CSARELLAGDADTQYF.

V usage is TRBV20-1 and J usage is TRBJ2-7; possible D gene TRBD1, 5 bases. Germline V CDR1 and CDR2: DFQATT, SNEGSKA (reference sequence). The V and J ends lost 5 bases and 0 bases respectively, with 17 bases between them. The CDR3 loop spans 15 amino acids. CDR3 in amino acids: CSAHDDSTDSYEQYF. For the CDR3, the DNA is TGCAGTGCTCATGACGATTCGACAGACTCCTACGAGCAGTACTTC.

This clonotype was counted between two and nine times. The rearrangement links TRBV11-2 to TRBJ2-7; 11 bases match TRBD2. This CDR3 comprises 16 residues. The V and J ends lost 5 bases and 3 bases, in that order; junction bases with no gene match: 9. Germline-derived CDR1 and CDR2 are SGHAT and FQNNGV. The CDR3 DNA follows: TGTGCCAGCAGCCCAGCCATAGCGGGAGGGGTCTACGAGCAGTACTTC. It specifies CASSPAIAGGVYEQYF.

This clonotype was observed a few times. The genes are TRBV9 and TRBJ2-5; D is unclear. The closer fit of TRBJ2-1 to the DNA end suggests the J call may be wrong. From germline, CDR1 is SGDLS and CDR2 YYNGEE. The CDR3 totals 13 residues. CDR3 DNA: TGTGCCAGCAGCGAGCGCCCTTTAAGGGAGCAGTTCTTC. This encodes CASSERPLREQFF.

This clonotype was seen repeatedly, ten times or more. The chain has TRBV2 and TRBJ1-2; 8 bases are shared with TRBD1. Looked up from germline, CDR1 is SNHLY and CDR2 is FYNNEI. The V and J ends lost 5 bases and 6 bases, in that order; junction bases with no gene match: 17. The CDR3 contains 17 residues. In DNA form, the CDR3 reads TGTGCCAGCAGTCCTACAGGGGGACCCCTCCCTGAGGATGGCTACACCTTC. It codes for CASSPTGGPLPEDGYTF.

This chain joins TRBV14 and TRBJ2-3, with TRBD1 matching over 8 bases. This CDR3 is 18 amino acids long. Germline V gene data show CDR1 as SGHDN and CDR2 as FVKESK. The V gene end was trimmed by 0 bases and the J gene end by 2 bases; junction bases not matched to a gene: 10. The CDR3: CASSQDQRDRRYTDTQYF. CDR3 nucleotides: TGTGCCAGCAGCCAAGATCAGAGGGACAGGAGGTACACAGATACGCAGTATTTT.

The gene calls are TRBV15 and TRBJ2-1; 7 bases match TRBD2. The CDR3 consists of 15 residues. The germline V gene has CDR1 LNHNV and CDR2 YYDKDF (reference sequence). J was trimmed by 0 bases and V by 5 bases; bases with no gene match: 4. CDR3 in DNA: TGTGCCACCAGCGTTACTAGCGACTCCTACAATGAGCAGTTCTTC. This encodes CATSVTSDSYNEQFF.

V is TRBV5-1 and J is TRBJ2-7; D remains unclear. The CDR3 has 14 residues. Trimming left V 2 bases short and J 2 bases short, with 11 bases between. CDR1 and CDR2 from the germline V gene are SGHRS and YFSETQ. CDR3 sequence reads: CASSFYGSPYEQYF. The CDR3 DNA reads TGCGCCAGCAGCTTTTACGGAAGTCCCTACGAGCAGTACTTC. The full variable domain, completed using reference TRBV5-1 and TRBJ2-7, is KAGVTQTPRYLIKTRGQQVTLSCSPISGHRSVSWYQQTPGQGLQFLFEYFSETQRNKGNFPGRFSGRQFSNSRSEMNVSTLELGDSALYLCASSFYGSPYEQYFGPGTRLTVT.

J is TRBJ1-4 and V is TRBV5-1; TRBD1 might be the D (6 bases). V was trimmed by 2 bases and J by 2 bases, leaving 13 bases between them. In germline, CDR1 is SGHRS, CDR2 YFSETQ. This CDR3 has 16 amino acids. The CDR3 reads CASSLATGMTNEKLFF. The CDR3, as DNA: TGCGCCAGCAGCTTAGCAACAGGGATGACTAATGAAAAACTGTTTTTT. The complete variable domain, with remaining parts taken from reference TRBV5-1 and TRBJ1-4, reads KAGVTQTPRYLIKTRGQQVTLSCSPISGHRSVSWYQQTPGQGLQFLFEYFSETQRNKGNFPGRFSGRQFSNSRSEMNVSTLELGDSALYLCASSLATGMTNEKLFFGSGTQLSVL.

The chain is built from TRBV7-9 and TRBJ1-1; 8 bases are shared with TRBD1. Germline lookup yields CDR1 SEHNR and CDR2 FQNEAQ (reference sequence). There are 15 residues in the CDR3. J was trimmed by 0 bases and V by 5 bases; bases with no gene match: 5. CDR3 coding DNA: TGTGCCAGCAGCGTAACAGGGGGAGTGAACACTGAAGCTTTCTTT. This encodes CASSVTGGVNTEAFF. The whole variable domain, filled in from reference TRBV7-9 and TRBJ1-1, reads DTGVSQNPRHKITKRGQNVTFRCDPISEHNRLYWYRQTLGQGPEFLTYFQNEAQLEKSRLLSDRFSAERPKGSFSTLEIQRTEQGDSAMYLCASSVTGGVNTEAFFGQGTRLTVV.

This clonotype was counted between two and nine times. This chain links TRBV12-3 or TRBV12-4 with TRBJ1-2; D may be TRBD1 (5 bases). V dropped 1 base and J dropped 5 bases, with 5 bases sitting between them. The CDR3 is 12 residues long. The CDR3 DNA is TGTGCCAGCAGTTTAGGACAGTATGGCTACACCTTC. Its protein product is CASSLGQYGYTF.

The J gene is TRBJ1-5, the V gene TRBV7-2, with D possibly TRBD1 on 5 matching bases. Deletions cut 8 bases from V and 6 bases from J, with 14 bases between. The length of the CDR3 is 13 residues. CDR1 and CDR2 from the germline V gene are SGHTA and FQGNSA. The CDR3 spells CASGTRLAQPQHF. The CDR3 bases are TGTGCCAGCGGGACCAGGTTAGCTCAGCCCCAGCATTTT.

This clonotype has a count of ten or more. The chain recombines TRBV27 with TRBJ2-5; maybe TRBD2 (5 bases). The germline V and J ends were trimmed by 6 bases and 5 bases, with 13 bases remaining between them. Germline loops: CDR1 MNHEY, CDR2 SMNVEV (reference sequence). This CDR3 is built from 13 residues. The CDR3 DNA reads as TGTGCCAGCAGCTCGCTGAGAGGGGAGACCCAGTACTTC. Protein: CASSSLRGETQYF.

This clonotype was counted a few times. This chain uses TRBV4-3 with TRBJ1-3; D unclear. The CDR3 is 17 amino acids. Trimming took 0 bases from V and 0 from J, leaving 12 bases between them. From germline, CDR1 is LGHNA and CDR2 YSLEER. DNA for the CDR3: TGCGCCAGCAGCCAAGATCTTTGGGTGAGCTCTGGAAACACCATATATTTT. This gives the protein CASSQDLWVSSGNTIYF.

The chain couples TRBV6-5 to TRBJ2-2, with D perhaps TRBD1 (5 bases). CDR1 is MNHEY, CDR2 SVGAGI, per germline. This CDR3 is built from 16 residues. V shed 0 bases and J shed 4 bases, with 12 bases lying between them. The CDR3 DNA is TGTGCCAGCAGTTACTCGGTGCAGGGCGGCACCGGGGAGCTGTTTTTT. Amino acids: CASSYSVQGGTGELFF.

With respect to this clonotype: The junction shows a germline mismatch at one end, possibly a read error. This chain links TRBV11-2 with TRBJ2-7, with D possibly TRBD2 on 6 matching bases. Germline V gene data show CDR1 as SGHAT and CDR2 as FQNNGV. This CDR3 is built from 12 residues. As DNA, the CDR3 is TGCGCCAGCAGCGCTACTAGCTCCGTGCAGTACTTC. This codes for CASSATSSVQYF.

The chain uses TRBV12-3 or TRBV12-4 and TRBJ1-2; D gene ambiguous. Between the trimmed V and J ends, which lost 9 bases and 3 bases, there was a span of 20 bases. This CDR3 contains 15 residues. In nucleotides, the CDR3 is TGTGCCAGTAGTCCAGGAGGGAGGGCCCACTATGGCTACACCTTC. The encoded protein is CASSPGGRAHYGYTF.

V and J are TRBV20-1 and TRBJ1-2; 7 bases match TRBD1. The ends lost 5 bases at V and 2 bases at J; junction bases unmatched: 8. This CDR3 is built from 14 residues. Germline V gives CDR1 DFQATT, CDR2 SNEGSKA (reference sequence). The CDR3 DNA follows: TGCAGTGCTCTCCTCCAACAGGGGAACTATGGCTACACCTTC. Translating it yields CSALLQQGNYGYTF.

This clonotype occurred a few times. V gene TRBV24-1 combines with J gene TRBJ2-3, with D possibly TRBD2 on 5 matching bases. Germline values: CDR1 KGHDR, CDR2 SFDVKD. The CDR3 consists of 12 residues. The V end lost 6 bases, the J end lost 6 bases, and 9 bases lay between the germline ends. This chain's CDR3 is CATSPTGDTQYF. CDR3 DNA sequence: TGTGCCACCAGTCCCACGGGGGATACGCAGTATTTT.

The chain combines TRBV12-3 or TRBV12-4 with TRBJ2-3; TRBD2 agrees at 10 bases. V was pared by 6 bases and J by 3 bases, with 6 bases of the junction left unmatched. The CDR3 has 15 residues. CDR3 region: CASRNSAGGTDTQYF. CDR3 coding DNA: TGTGCCAGCAGAAACTCAGCGGGGGGGACAGATACGCAGTATTTT.

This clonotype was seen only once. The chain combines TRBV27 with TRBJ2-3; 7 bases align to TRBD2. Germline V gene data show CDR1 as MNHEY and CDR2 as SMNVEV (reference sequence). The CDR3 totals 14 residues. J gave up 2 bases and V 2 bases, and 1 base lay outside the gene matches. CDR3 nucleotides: TGTGCCAGCAGTTTACTAGCGGTCACAGATACGCAGTATTTT. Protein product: CASSLLAVTDTQYF.

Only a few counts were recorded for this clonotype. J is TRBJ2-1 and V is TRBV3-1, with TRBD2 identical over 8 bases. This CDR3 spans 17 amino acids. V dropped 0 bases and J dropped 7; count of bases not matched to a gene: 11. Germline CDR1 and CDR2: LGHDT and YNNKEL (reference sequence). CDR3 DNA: TGTGCCAGCAGCCAAGATCGGTTGGCGGGAGGCCATAATGAGCAGTTCTTC. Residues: CASSQDRLAGGHNEQFF.